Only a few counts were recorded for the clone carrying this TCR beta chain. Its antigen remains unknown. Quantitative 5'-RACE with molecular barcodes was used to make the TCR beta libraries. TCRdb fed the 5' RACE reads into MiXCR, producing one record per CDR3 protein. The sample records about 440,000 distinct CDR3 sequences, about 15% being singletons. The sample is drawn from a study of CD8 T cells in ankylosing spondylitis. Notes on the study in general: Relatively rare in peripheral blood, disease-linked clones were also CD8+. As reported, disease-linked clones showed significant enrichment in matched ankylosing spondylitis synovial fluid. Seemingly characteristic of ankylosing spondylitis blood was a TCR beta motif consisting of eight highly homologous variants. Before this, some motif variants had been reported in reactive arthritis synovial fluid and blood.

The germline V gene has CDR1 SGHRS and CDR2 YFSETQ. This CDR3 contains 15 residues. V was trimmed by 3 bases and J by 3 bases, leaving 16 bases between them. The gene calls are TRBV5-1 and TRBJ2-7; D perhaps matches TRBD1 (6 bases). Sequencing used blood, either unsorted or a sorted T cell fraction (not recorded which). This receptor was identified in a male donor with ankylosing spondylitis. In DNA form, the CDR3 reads TGCGCCAGCAGCTCGTCCGCAGGGGCGGGCTACGAGCAGTACTTC. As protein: CASSSSAGAGYEQYF.